Shown below are 13 T cell receptor beta chains from a single sample sequenced in a study of early T cells in non-severe SARS-CoV-2 infection. Each CDR3 protein is one row after TCRdb ran MiXCR on the 5' RACE reads. The sample carries around 21,000 distinct CDR3 sequences, roughly 4% recorded once. Material for sequencing was whole blood. Every receptor here comes from an adult who was a healthcare worker with PCR-confirmed SARS-CoV-2 infection or an uninfected control (not recorded which).

This clonotype has ten or more counts. The V gene is TRBV6-5, the J gene TRBJ2-3; D possibly corresponds to TRBD1 (6 bases). The CDR3 runs 15 residues. V gave up 6 bases and J gave up 2 bases, with 15 bases separating them. Germline V lookup: CDR1 MNHEY, CDR2 SVGAGI. The CDR3 sequence: CASRGQGLYTDTQYF. The CDR3 DNA follows: TGTGCCAGCAGGGGTCAGGGGCTCTACACAGATACGCAGTATTTT.

CDR3 protein: CASSQYMSSYNSPLHF. In DNA form, the CDR3 reads TGTGCCAGCAGCCAATACATGAGCTCCTATAATTCACCCCTCCACTTT. The chain uses TRBV3-1 and TRBJ1-6; D unresolved. V was pared by 2 bases and J by 0 bases, with 8 bases between. The germline V gene has CDR1 LGHDT and CDR2 YNNKEL (reference sequence). There are 16 residues in the CDR3. The complete variable domain, with remaining parts taken from reference TRBV3-1 and TRBJ1-6, reads DTAVSQTPKYLVTQMGNDKSIKCEQNLGHDTMYWYKQDSKKFLKIMFSYNNKELIINETVPNRFSPKSPDKAHLNLHINSLELGDSAVYFCASSQYMSSYNSPLHFGNGTRLTVT.

The CDR3 region is CASRAGTSGADTQYF. The CDR3 bases are TGTGCCAGCAGAGCCGGGACTAGCGGGGCAGATACGCAGTATTTT. The chain is built from TRBV12-3 or TRBV12-4 and TRBJ2-3; the match to TRBD2 covers 13 bases. There are 15 residues in the CDR3. With 6 bases clipped from V and 4 bases from J, the junction kept 4 bases outside the gene matches.

This clonotype is judged medium-sized. The chain carries TRBV5-8 and TRBJ2-1, with TRBD2 matching over 12 bases. V was clipped by 7 bases and J by 5 bases; unmatched bases: 7. Per germline, CDR1 SGHTS and CDR2 YDEGEE. This CDR3 contains 15 residues. The CDR3 coding sequence is TGTGCCAGCCGCAGTAGACTAGCGGGGGACAATGAGCAGTTCTTC. The encoded protein is CASRSRLAGDNEQFF.

This clonotype has only a few counts. The V gene is TRBV13, the J gene TRBJ2-5; D not resolved. The CDR3 runs 13 residues. V gave up 3 bases and J gave up 5 bases, with 10 bases separating them. The germline V gene has CDR1 PRHDT and CDR2 FYEKMQ (reference sequence). CDR3 protein: CASSFFVPETQYF. The CDR3 bases are TGTGCCAGCAGCTTTTTTGTCCCGGAGACCCAGTACTTC.

This clonotype was recorded a few times. The chain employs TRBV24-1 and TRBJ2-3, with 14 bases that match TRBD2. The ends lost 3 bases at V and 3 bases at J; junction bases unmatched: 1. The CDR3 is 16 residues long. Germline values: CDR1 KGHDR, CDR2 SFDVKD. The CDR3 loop is CATSDGTSGGTDTQYF. The CDR3 DNA reads TGTGCCACCAGTGATGGGACTAGCGGGGGTACAGATACGCAGTATTTT.

This chain joins TRBV6-6 and TRBJ2-3, with unresolved D. Germline V CDR1 and CDR2: MNHNY, SVGAGI (reference sequence). CDR3 length: 12 residues. V was clipped by 2 bases and J by 1 base, with 1 base between them. DNA of the CDR3: TGTGCCAGCAGTTACGGCACAGATACGCAGTATTTT. It encodes CASSYGTDTQYF.

There are many counts of this clonotype. The genes are TRBV7-2 and TRBJ2-5; TRBD1 might be the D (6 bases). The CDR3 has 15 residues. Per the germline V gene, CDR1 is SGHTA and CDR2 is FQGNSA. V lost 2 bases to trimming and J lost 7 bases, with 17 bases between them. In nucleotides, the CDR3 is TGTGCCAGCAGCTTATTGGGGGCTTCGCAGGGGACCCAGTACTTC. Amino acids: CASSLLGASQGTQYF. Complete variable domain (other parts from reference TRBV7-2 and TRBJ2-5): GAGVSQSPSNKVTEKGKDVELRCDPISGHTALYWYRQSLGQGLEFLIYFQGNSAPDKSGLPSDRFSAERTGGSVSTLTIQRTQQEDSAVYLCASSLLGASQGTQYFGPGTRLLVL.

The chain joins TRBV12-3 or TRBV12-4 to TRBJ2-2, with D tentatively TRBD1 or TRBD2 (5 bases each). V was trimmed by 11 bases and J by 2 bases, leaving 15 bases between them. CDR3 length equals 14 residues. For the CDR3, the DNA is TGTGCCGGGTCGAGGGGATCCAACACCGGGGAGCTGTTTTTT. As protein: CAGSRGSNTGELFF.

This clonotype qualifies as medium-sized. The chain employs TRBV12-3 or TRBV12-4 and TRBJ2-3, with D possibly TRBD1 on 6 matching bases. The CDR3 is made up of 12 amino acids. Trimming cost V 6 bases and J 9 bases, with 13 bases left between them. CDR3 nucleotide sequence: TGTGCCAGCAGCAATCCAGGGGCGACGCAGTATTTT. Its translation: CASSNPGATQYF.

A note on this clonotype: This may come from a read error, since a much larger clone is one base off. The chain carries TRBV30 and TRBJ1-1; D call uncertain. CDR3 length: 13 residues. CDR1 is GTSNPN, CDR2 SVGIG, per germline (reference sequence). CDR3 protein: CVGRTPGIAEAFF. The DNA of the CDR3 is TGTGTCGGAAGGACCCCCGGGATCGCTGAAGCTTTCTTT.

This clonotype was counted at least ten times. The chain employs TRBV25-1 and TRBJ2-5; D may be TRBD1 (6 bases). In germline, CDR1 is MGHDK, CDR2 SYGVNS. Trimming left V 3 bases short and J 5 bases short, with 19 bases between. The CDR3 spans 16 residues. CDR3 sequence (DNA): TGTGCCAGCAGTGAGCTCCGGACAGTGCTATTTGAGACCCAGTACTTC. Residues: CASSELRTVLFETQYF. The entire variable domain, with the rest obtained from reference TRBV25-1 and TRBJ2-5, is as follows: EADIYQTPRYLVIGTGKKITLECSQTMGHDKMYWYQQDPGMELHLIHYSYGVNSTEKGDLSSESTVSRIRTEHFPLTLESARPSHTSQYLCASSELRTVLFETQYFGPGTRLLVL.

This clonotype was detected many times. At one boundary the junction diverges from the germline segment, which might be a read error. The chain has TRBV20-1 and TRBJ1-2; TRBD1 agrees at 7 bases. The germline CDR1 and CDR2 sequences are DFQATT and SNEGSKA (reference sequence). The CDR3 covers 8 residues. The CDR3 loop reads CSAGGQIF. Here the CDR3 DNA reads TGCAGTGCCGGGGGACAGATCTTC.